The 2 T cell receptor beta chains given below trace back to one sample, sequenced in a study of cytomegalovirus exposure and HLA in healthy donors (dated by TCRdb to between 2016 and 2019). Library method: the immunoSEQ multiplex PCR assay. A mixture of 60 forward primers for TCR Vbeta segments and 13 reverse primers for TCR Jbeta segments was used in the multiplex PCR. This immuneACCESS table, as held by TCRdb, lists in-frame sequences with V and J called but not all clones. Of the missing ones, under half trace to an unresolved V gene in checked studies; the others have no known cause. This sample holds roughly 100,000 clones; around 85% were observed only once. The ten top clones hold 6.9% of the sample. The sequencing input was PBMCs. These receptors were obtained from a man aged 25 to 45 in good health and CMV-seropositive.

The chain links TRBV25-1 to TRBJ2-2; 9 bases are a match to TRBD1. The ends lost 3 bases at V and 5 bases at J; junction bases unmatched: 4. The CDR3 is made up of 15 amino acids. Per the germline V gene, CDR1 is MGHDK and CDR2 is SYGVNS. The DNA for the CDR3 is TGTGCCAGCAGTGACCGGGACAGGGCGACCGGGGAGCTGTTTTTT. Its protein is CASSDRDRATGELFF.

This clone has just a few counts. This chain joins TRBV6-5 and TRBJ1-6, with a tentative D call TRBD1 (6 bases). The CDR3 runs to 14 residues. Trimming removed 2 bases from V and 7 bases from J, with 9 bases in between. Germline V CDR1 and CDR2: MNHEY, SVGAGI. The CDR3 region is CASSYLGQNSPLHF. CDR3 coding DNA: TGTGCCAGCAGTTACCTCGGACAGAATTCACCCCTCCACTTT.